This T cell receptor beta chain was profiled in a study of blood T cells in healthy people across ages. Sample-barcoded 5' priming and a J-beta primer mix drove a second PCR of roughly 6 to 12 cycles. One entry per CDR3 protein, called by TCRdb with MiXCR from the 5' RACE reads. The sample yields about 1 million distinct CDR3 sequences, roughly 24% seen once. The CDR3 extends over 15 amino acids. Losses at the gene ends were 5 bases for V and 3 bases for J; bases not matched to a gene: 3. Looked up from germline, CDR1 is MNHEY and CDR2 is SVGEGT. In addition, the sample was reused for a study of T cells of mothers and their children. That publication notes: Per mother, over 8 million TCR beta CDR3 reads were obtained; per child, about 3 million.

The sequence came from a girl aged 2-10 years in good health. The chain links TRBV6-2 or TRBV6-3 to TRBJ2-1; 11 nucleotides align to TRBD2. Material: blood. CDR3 sequence (DNA): TGTGCCAGCAGTACCGGGACTAGCGGCTACAATGAGCAGTTCTTC. Translated, it gives CASSTGTSGYNEQFF.